This TCR beta chain was obtained from a study of blood T cell repertoires in COVID-19. Study-level information: PBMCs, B-cell-depleted T cells, or T cells provided the cDNA or gDNA that made up the material.

Original processing notes: Quantification of nucleated cells was approximated via reference gene primer amplification. The assay was immunoSEQ multiplex PCR, and TCRdb's table has in-frame clones only and misses some. Clone size and the V and J calls come from that table; the DNA yielded D and trimming. The table includes 250,000 to 400,000 clones, more than 70% detected once. Germline V gives CDR1 KGHSH, CDR2 LQKENI. The V segment lost 2 bases and the J segment 4 bases; nucleotides outside the gene matches: 16. The CDR3 spans 18 residues. Seattle participants joined during active infection and were tracked over time.

The chain links TRBV18 to TRBJ2-5; 7 nucleotides align to TRBD2. Sequencing was carried out using peripheral blood. This clonotype originated in a woman in her 30s with COVID-19, enrolled during active disease. The chain's CDR3 is CASSPILRTRSVGETQYF. CDR3 bases: TGTGCCAGCTCACCAATACTTAGGACTAGGTCAGTAGGAGAGACCCAGTACTTC.